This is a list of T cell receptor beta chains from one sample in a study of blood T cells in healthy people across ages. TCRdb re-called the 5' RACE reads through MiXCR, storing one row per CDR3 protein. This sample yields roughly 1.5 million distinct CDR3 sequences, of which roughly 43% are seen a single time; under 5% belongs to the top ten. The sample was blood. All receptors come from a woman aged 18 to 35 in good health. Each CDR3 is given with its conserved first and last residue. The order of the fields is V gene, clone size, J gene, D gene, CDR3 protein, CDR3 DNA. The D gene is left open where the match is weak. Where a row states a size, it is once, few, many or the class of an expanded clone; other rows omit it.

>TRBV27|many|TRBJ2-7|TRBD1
CASSQYRTGVTGEQYF
TGTGCCAGCAGTCAATACCGGACAGGGGTAACGGGGGAGCAGTACTTC
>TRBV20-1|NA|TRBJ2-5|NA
CSARGRESTNEQYF
TGCAGTGCTAGAGGACGGGAGAGTACTAATGAGCAGTACTTC
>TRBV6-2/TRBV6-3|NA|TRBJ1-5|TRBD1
CASVGTGKTQPQHF
TGTGCCAGCGTCGGGACAGGGAAAACTCAGCCCCAGCATTTT
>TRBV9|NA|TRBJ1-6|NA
CASSVGEIDSPLHF
TGTGCCAGCAGCGTAGGGGAGATAGATTCACCCCTCCACTTT
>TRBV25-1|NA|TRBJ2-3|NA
CASIGPGTQYF
TGTGCCAGCATAGGACCGGGTACGCAGTATTTT
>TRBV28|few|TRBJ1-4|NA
CASSSHSQSNEKLFF
TGTGCCAGCAGTTCCCATTCGCAGTCTAATGAAAAACTGTTTTTT
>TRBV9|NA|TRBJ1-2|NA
CASSVQGAINYGYTF
TGTGCCAGCAGCGTACAAGGGGCGATTAACTATGGCTACACCTTC
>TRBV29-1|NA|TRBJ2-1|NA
CSVAPSLNVHEQFF
TGCAGCGTTGCCCCTTCTCTGAATGTTCATGAGCAGTTCTTC
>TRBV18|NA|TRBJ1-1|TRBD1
CASSPGTGTGTEAFF
TGTGCCAGCTCACCTGGGACAGGGACGGGTACTGAAGCTTTCTTT
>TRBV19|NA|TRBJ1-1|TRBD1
CASSKTHRGRSTEAFF
TGTGCCAGTAGCAAGACTCACAGGGGGCGAAGCACTGAAGCTTTCTTT
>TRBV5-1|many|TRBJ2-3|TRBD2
CASSLALAGPITDTQYF
TGCGCCAGCAGCTTGGCCTTAGCGGGCCCGATCACAGATACGCAGTATTTT
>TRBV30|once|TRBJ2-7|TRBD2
CAWSPTSGGDEQYF
TGTGCCTGGAGTCCAACTAGCGGGGGCGACGAGCAGTACTTC
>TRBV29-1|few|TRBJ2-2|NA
CSVEPGAVGELFF
TGCAGCGTTGAACCAGGGGCTGTCGGGGAGCTGTTTTTT
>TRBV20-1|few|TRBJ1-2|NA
CSAPGVGSNYGYTF
TGCAGTGCTCCGGGGGTTGGATCTAACTATGGCTACACCTTC
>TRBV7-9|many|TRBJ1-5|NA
CASSLFSGGNQPQHF
TGTGCCAGCAGTTTATTCTCAGGGGGCAATCAGCCCCAGCATTTT
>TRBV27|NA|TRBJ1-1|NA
CASRAENTEAFF
TGTGCCAGCAGGGCCGAAAACACTGAAGCTTTCTTT
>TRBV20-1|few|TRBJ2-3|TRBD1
CSASAGTGDLDTQYF
TGCAGTGCTTCAGCCGGGACAGGGGATTTAGATACGCAGTATTTT
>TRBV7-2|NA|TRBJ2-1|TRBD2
CASSPTSGTARSYNEQFF
TGTGCCAGCAGCCCGACTAGCGGAACGGCTCGCTCCTACAATGAGCAGTTCTTC
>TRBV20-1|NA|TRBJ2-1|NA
CSARWTFNEQFF
TGCAGTGCTAGGTGGACTTTTAATGAGCAGTTCTTC
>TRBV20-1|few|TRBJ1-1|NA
CSARDPLNTEAFF
TGCAGTGCTAGAGATCCGCTGAACACTGAAGCTTTCTTT
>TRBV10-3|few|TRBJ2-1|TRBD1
CAISGTGQGNEQFF
TGTGCCATCAGTGGTACGGGACAGGGCAATGAGCAGTTCTTC
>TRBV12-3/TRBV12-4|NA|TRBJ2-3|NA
CASSWGVLDTDTQYF
TGTGCCAGCAGTTGGGGGGTACTCGACACAGATACGCAGTATTTT
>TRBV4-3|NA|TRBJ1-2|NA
CASSRELTDPYYGYTF
TGCGCAAGCAGCCGAGAGTTGACGGACCCGTACTATGGCTACACCTTC
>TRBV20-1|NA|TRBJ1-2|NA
CSASRAAGVYGYTF
TGCAGTGCTAGCCGCGCGGCAGGGGTCTATGGCTACACCTTC
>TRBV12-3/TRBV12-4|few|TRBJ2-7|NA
CASSLMTSSYEQYF
TGTGCCAGCAGCCTTATGACAAGTTCCTACGAGCAGTACTTC
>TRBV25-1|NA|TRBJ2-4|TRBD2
CASSPLGLFGDRYF
TGTGCCAGCAGCCCCCTGGGACTATTCGGAGATCGGTACTTC
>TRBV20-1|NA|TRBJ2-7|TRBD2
CSAPGLAVEQYF
TGCAGTGCGCCGGGACTAGCTGTTGAGCAGTACTTC
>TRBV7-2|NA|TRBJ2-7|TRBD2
CASSLAGTSSYNEQYF
TGTGCCAGCAGCTTAGCCGGGACTAGCTCCTACAATGAGCAGTACTTC
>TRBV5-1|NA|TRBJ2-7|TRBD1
CASSEAGGTGGRWQYF
TGCGCCAGCAGCGAAGCGGGTGGGACAGGGGGCCGTTGGCAGTACTTC
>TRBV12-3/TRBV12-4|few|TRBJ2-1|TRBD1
CASTLGDRGTEQFF
TGTGCCAGCACCTTAGGGGACAGGGGCACTGAGCAGTTCTTC
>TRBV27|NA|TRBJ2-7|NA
CASSIRGRAEQYF
TGTGCCAGCAGTATCAGGGGGAGGGCCGAGCAGTACTTC
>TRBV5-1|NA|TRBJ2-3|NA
CASSLVRGPAIRFGTQYF
TGCGCCAGCAGCTTGGTAAGAGGACCAGCCATTCGGTTCGGTACGCAGTATTTT
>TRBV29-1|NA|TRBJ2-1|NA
CSVELGGPANEQFF
TGCAGCGTTGAACTCGGGGGGCCAGCGAATGAGCAGTTCTTC
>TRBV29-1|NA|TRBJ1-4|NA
CSVAERGNEKLFF
TGCAGCGTTGCTGAGAGGGGTAATGAAAAACTGTTTTTT
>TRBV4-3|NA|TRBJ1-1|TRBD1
CASSQERQGVNTEAFF
TGCGCCAGCAGCCAGGAACGACAGGGTGTAAACACTGAAGCTTTCTTT
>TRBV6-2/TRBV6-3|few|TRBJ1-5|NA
CASRGSADSQPQHF
TGTGCCAGCAGGGGATCCGCCGATAGTCAGCCCCAGCATTTT
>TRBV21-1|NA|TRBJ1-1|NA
CASSKAVETPNTEAFF
TGTGCCAGCAGCAAAGCCGTCGAGACACCGAACACTGAAGCTTTCTTT
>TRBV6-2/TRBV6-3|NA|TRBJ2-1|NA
CASSSRRAGSYNEQFF
TGTGCCAGCAGTTCGAGGCGGGCGGGCTCCTACAATGAGCAGTTCTTC
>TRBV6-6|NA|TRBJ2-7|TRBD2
CASRRETSGGSNEQYF
TGTGCCAGCAGGCGCGAGACTAGCGGGGGGTCCAATGAGCAGTACTTC
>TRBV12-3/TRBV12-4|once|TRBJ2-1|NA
CASSLKRTTEDEQFF
TGTGCCAGCAGTTTGAAGCGGACTACAGAGGATGAGCAGTTCTTC
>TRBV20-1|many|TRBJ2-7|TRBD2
CSARALAASSYEQYF
TGCAGTGCTAGAGCACTAGCGGCTAGCTCCTACGAGCAGTACTTC
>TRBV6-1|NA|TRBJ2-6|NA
CASRRDAIDRSSQGANVLTF
TGTGCCAGCAGGAGGGATGCCATTGACAGGTCATCTCAAGGGGCCAACGTCCTGACTTTC
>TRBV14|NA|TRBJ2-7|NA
CASSQSAEQYF
TGTGCCAGCAGCCAGTCTGCCGAGCAGTACTTC
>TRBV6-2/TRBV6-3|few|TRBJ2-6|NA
CASSRVSGANVLTF
TGTGCCAGCAGCAGGGTCTCTGGGGCCAACGTCCTGACTTTC
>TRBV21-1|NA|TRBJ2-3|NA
CASSKGGGTDTQYF
TGTGCCAGCAGCAAAGGGGGGGGCACAGATACGCAGTATTTT
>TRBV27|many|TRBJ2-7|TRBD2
CASSLAGGYEQYF
TGTGCCAGCAGCTTAGCGGGGGGCTACGAGCAGTACTTC
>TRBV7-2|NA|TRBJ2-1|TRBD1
CASSLFRGLYNEQFF
TGTGCCAGCAGCTTGTTTAGGGGGCTCTACAATGAGCAGTTCTTC
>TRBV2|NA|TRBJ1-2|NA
CASGGYTF
TGTGCCAGCGGGGGCTACACCTTC
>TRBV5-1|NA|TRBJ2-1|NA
CASSFMAESYNEQFF
TGCGCCAGCAGCTTTATGGCGGAATCCTACAATGAGCAGTTCTTC
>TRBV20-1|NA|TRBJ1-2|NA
CSAPIGGYTF
TGCAGTGCGCCGATAGGAGGCTACACCTTC
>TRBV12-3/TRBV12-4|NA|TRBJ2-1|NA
CASSLDRVSEQFF
TGTGCCAGCAGTTTAGACAGGGTCAGTGAGCAGTTCTTC
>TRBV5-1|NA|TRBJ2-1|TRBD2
CASSATTGLAGGPRNNEQFF
TGCGCCAGCAGCGCAACGACAGGACTAGCGGGAGGGCCTAGGAACAATGAGCAGTTCTTC
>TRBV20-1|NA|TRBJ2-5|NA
CSARPQEAQYF
TGCAGTGCTAGGCCCCAAGAGGCCCAGTACTTC
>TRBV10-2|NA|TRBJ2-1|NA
CASRILGSYNEQFF
TGCGCCAGCAGAATCCTAGGTTCCTACAATGAGCAGTTCTTC
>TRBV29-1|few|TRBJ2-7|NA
CSVGKGSAYEQYF
TGCAGCGTTGGGAAAGGGTCGGCTTACGAGCAGTACTTC
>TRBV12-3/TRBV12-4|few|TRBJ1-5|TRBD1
CASSETGDKGQPQHF
TGTGCCAGCAGTGAAACAGGGGATAAGGGCCAGCCCCAGCATTTT
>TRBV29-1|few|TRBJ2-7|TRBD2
CSVRTSGKYEQYF
TGCAGCGTTAGGACTAGCGGGAAGTACGAGCAGTACTTC
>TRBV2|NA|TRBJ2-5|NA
CASSVLVAETPSGTQYF
TGTGCCAGCAGTGTTTTGGTAGCGGAGACCCCTTCGGGGACCCAGTACTTC
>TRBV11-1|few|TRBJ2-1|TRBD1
CASSVFGTVYNEQFF
TGTGCCAGCAGCGTCTTCGGGACAGTCTACAATGAGCAGTTCTTC
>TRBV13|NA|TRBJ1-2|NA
CASSVGRVAGYTF
TGTGCCAGCAGCGTAGGCCGCGTAGCTGGCTACACCTTC